The rows below give T cell receptor beta chains drawn from one sample of a study of technical replicates of blood from four donors. The table came from immunoSEQ multiplex PCR; TCRdb's copy has only in-frame clones and leaves some out. The sample has tens of thousands of clones, over 90% seen once. The sequenced material came from T cells isolated from PBMCs. These receptors originate from a human donor in good health. Each CDR3 is given with its conserved first and last residue. D genes are given only for firm matches. A row's size may be missing; if present it is once, few, many or a size class.

J gene: TRBJ1-5; clone size: few; V gene: TRBV30; D gene: NA; CDR3 DNA: TGTGCCTGGGACACGGGGGGCTCAAGGCCCCAGCATTTT; CDR3 protein: CAWDTGGSRPQHF
J gene: TRBJ2-1; clone size: NA; V gene: TRBV14; D gene: NA; CDR3 DNA: TGTGCCAGCAGCCAATTGAGTTTGCCAGGGAATGAGCAGTTCTTC; CDR3 protein: CASSQLSLPGNEQFF
J gene: TRBJ2-7; clone size: NA; V gene: TRBV6-1; D gene: NA; CDR3 DNA: TGTGCCAGCAGTGCGACACCGAGCTACGAGCAGTACTTC; CDR3 protein: CASSATPSYEQYF
J gene: TRBJ2-1; clone size: NA; V gene: TRBV6-1; D gene: TRBD2; CDR3 DNA: TGTGCCAGCAGTGAGTGGGCTAGCGGGAGTGGGGATGAGCAGTTCTTC; CDR3 protein: CASSEWASGSGDEQFF
J gene: TRBJ2-1; clone size: NA; V gene: TRBV5-1; D gene: TRBD2; CDR3 DNA: TGCGCCAGCAGCTTGTTGGCGGGAGAAATTCCCAATGAGCAGTTCTTC; CDR3 protein: CASSLLAGEIPNEQFF
J gene: TRBJ2-3; clone size: NA; V gene: TRBV11-3; D gene: NA; CDR3 DNA: TGTGCCAGCAGCTTAGGGCCCCAGACGCAGTATTTT; CDR3 protein: CASSLGPQTQYF
J gene: TRBJ1-2; clone size: NA; V gene: TRBV2; D gene: NA; CDR3 DNA: TGTGCCAGCAGTGAGCAAGCCGCGGTTAACTATGGCTACACCTTC; CDR3 protein: CASSEQAAVNYGYTF
J gene: TRBJ1-2; clone size: NA; V gene: TRBV29-1; D gene: TRBD1; CDR3 DNA: TGCAGCGTACTGGACAGGGGAGACTATGGCTACACCTTC; CDR3 protein: CSVLDRGDYGYTF
J gene: TRBJ1-2; clone size: NA; V gene: TRBV7-2; D gene: TRBD1; CDR3 DNA: TGTGCCAGCAGCCCCATGGGGACAGGGATCTATGGCTACACCTTC; CDR3 protein: CASSPMGTGIYGYTF
J gene: TRBJ1-3; clone size: NA; V gene: TRBV7-2; D gene: NA; CDR3 DNA: TGTGCCAGCAGCTTAGATCACAGAGGGAGCGGAAACACCATATATTTT; CDR3 protein: CASSLDHRGSGNTIYF
J gene: TRBJ2-5; clone size: NA; V gene: TRBV5-6; D gene: TRBD2; CDR3 DNA: TGTGCCAGCAGCTTATTAGCGGGAGGGCCCCAAGAGACCCAGTACTTC; CDR3 protein: CASSLLAGGPQETQYF
J gene: TRBJ2-2; clone size: NA; V gene: TRBV5-4; D gene: NA; CDR3 DNA: TGTGCCAGCAGCTCGATCACTAGTGTGCGAACCGGGGAGCTGTTTTTT; CDR3 protein: CASSSITSVRTGELFF
J gene: TRBJ2-7; clone size: NA; V gene: TRBV19; D gene: TRBD1; CDR3 DNA: TGTGCCAGTAGTGTACGTGGCAGGGGGCAAGAGCAGTACTTC; CDR3 protein: CASSVRGRGQEQYF
J gene: TRBJ2-2; clone size: NA; V gene: TRBV5-1; D gene: NA; CDR3 DNA: TGCGCCAGCAGCTTATTTGTGGGCAGGGTCGCTGGGGAGGAGCTGTTTTTT; CDR3 protein: CASSLFVGRVAGEELFF
J gene: TRBJ1-1; clone size: many; V gene: TRBV5-1; D gene: TRBD1; CDR3 DNA: TGCGCCAGCAGCCCTAGGACAGGGAACACTGAAGCTTTCTTT; CDR3 protein: CASSPRTGNTEAFF
J gene: TRBJ1-5; clone size: NA; V gene: TRBV6-5; D gene: NA; CDR3 DNA: TGTGCCAGCAGCCCCAATAGCAATCAGCCCCAGCATTTT; CDR3 protein: CASSPNSNQPQHF
J gene: TRBJ2-3; clone size: NA; V gene: TRBV2; D gene: TRBD2; CDR3 DNA: TGTGCCAGCAGCCTAGGAGCGGGAGGGTCAGATACGCAGTATTTT; CDR3 protein: CASSLGAGGSDTQYF
J gene: TRBJ2-1; clone size: NA; V gene: TRBV11-2; D gene: TRBD2; CDR3 DNA: TGTGCCAGCAGTGGGACTAGAGGTTACAATGAGCAGTTCTTC; CDR3 protein: CASSGTRGYNEQFF
J gene: TRBJ1-2; clone size: NA; V gene: TRBV2; D gene: NA; CDR3 DNA: TGTGCCAGCAGTTACAGGGACTATGGCTACACCTTC; CDR3 protein: CASSYRDYGYTF
J gene: TRBJ2-7; clone size: NA; V gene: TRBV19; D gene: TRBD2; CDR3 DNA: TGTGCCAGTAGTATTTTAGCGGGAGAAGGGTTGCGAGAGCAGTACTTC; CDR3 protein: CASSILAGEGLREQYF
J gene: TRBJ1-1; clone size: NA; V gene: TRBV6-5; D gene: NA; CDR3 DNA: TGTGCCAGCAGGCGGAGGGCTAACACTGAAGCTTTCTTT; CDR3 protein: CASRRRANTEAFF
J gene: TRBJ2-1; clone size: NA; V gene: TRBV4-1; D gene: TRBD1; CDR3 DNA: TGCGCCAGCAGCCAAGTGGGGGACAGGGGAAATGAGCAGTTCTTC; CDR3 protein: CASSQVGDRGNEQFF
J gene: TRBJ1-5; clone size: NA; V gene: TRBV29-1; D gene: TRBD1; CDR3 DNA: TGCAGCGTGCAGGGGGCAGGGGGCAATCAGCCCCAGCATTTT; CDR3 protein: CSVQGAGGNQPQHF
J gene: TRBJ2-7; clone size: NA; V gene: TRBV10-2; D gene: TRBD2; CDR3 DNA: TGCGCTATTAGCGCGGGAGTACAAAACGAGCAGTACTTC; CDR3 protein: CAISAGVQNEQYF
J gene: TRBJ1-5; clone size: once; V gene: TRBV2; D gene: TRBD1; CDR3 DNA: TGTGCCAGCAGTGAAAGGGGACAGGGAGATCAGCCCCAGCATTTT; CDR3 protein: CASSERGQGDQPQHF
J gene: TRBJ2-7; clone size: NA; V gene: TRBV4-1; D gene: TRBD1; CDR3 DNA: TGCGCCAGCAGCCAAGTGCCCGGGACAGAAGAATACGAGCAGTACTTC; CDR3 protein: CASSQVPGTEEYEQYF
J gene: TRBJ2-7; clone size: NA; V gene: TRBV29-1; D gene: TRBD2; CDR3 DNA: TGCAGCGTCCTCCTCTGGACTAGCGGGAGGGCCTCGGGGGGAGAGCAGTACTTC; CDR3 protein: CSVLLWTSGRASGGEQYF
J gene: TRBJ1-1; clone size: NA; V gene: TRBV11-2; D gene: NA; CDR3 DNA: TGTGCCACGGCGGGCCCTCGGAGGACTGAAGCTTTCTTT; CDR3 protein: CATAGPRRTEAFF
J gene: TRBJ1-5; clone size: NA; V gene: TRBV7-2; D gene: TRBD1; CDR3 DNA: TGTGCCAGCAGCTCCGGGACAGAGAATCAGCCCCAGCATTTT; CDR3 protein: CASSSGTENQPQHF
J gene: TRBJ2-7; clone size: NA; V gene: TRBV27; D gene: NA; CDR3 DNA: TGTGCCAGCAGTCTAGGACTACTCTACGAGCAGTACTTC; CDR3 protein: CASSLGLLYEQYF
J gene: TRBJ2-1; clone size: NA; V gene: TRBV5-6; D gene: TRBD2; CDR3 DNA: TGTGCCAGCAGTCCAAAAGCGGGACGCTTATACAATGAGCAGTTCTTC; CDR3 protein: CASSPKAGRLYNEQFF
J gene: TRBJ2-1; clone size: NA; V gene: TRBV7-9; D gene: NA; CDR3 DNA: TGTGCCAGCAGCCCCCAGGGAGGCGGAGGGGTCTACAATGAGCAGTTCTTC; CDR3 protein: CASSPQGGGGVYNEQFF
J gene: TRBJ2-1; clone size: NA; V gene: TRBV9; D gene: NA; CDR3 DNA: TGTGCCAGCAGCGTAAGGGGCGCCTACAATGAGCAGTTCTTC; CDR3 protein: CASSVRGAYNEQFF
J gene: TRBJ2-1; clone size: NA; V gene: TRBV7-9; D gene: TRBD2; CDR3 DNA: TGTGCCAGCAGCTTAATAAGCGGGATGGAGCAGTTCTTC; CDR3 protein: CASSLISGMEQFF
J gene: TRBJ1-1; clone size: once; V gene: TRBV18; D gene: NA; CDR3 DNA: TGTGCCAGCTCGACTCAGACAGAGAACACTGAAGCTTTCTTT; CDR3 protein: CASSTQTENTEAFF
J gene: TRBJ2-3; clone size: once; V gene: TRBV5-6; D gene: TRBD2; CDR3 DNA: TGTGCCAGCAGTGTTGCGGGAGTGGGGGTAGATACGCAGTATTTT; CDR3 protein: CASSVAGVGVDTQYF
J gene: TRBJ2-3; clone size: NA; V gene: TRBV27; D gene: TRBD2; CDR3 DNA: TGTGCCAGCAGGTCTCATCCGGGACTAGCGGGCGCAGATACGCAGTATTTT; CDR3 protein: CASRSHPGLAGADTQYF
J gene: TRBJ1-4; clone size: once; V gene: TRBV19; D gene: NA; CDR3 DNA: TGTGCCAGTAGTAGGACACCCATAAATGAAAAACTGTTTTTT; CDR3 protein: CASSRTPINEKLFF
J gene: TRBJ2-7; clone size: few; V gene: TRBV7-9; D gene: NA; CDR3 DNA: TGTGCCAGCAGCTTTAGCGGACGTGTCTACGAGCAGTACTTC; CDR3 protein: CASSFSGRVYEQYF
J gene: TRBJ2-1; clone size: NA; V gene: TRBV7-3; D gene: NA; CDR3 DNA: TGTGCCAGCAGCCCCTCCGGGGACAATGAGCAGTTCTTC; CDR3 protein: CASSPSGDNEQFF
J gene: TRBJ1-2; clone size: once; V gene: TRBV7-9; D gene: TRBD1; CDR3 DNA: TGTGCCAGCAGCAGGACAGGGGAAGGCTACACCTTC; CDR3 protein: CASSRTGEGYTF
J gene: TRBJ1-1; clone size: NA; V gene: TRBV7-3; D gene: TRBD1; CDR3 DNA: TGTGCCAGCAGCTTAAGTTTTGGACAGGGAGAAGCTTTCTTT; CDR3 protein: CASSLSFGQGEAFF
J gene: TRBJ1-2; clone size: NA; V gene: TRBV29-1; D gene: NA; CDR3 DNA: TGCAGCGTTGGGGCAGGGGACGGCTACACCTTC; CDR3 protein: CSVGAGDGYTF
J gene: TRBJ1-3; clone size: NA; V gene: TRBV11-2; D gene: NA; CDR3 DNA: TGTGCCAGCAGCTTAGATCCCACAGGGTTCTCTGGAAACACCATATATTTT; CDR3 protein: CASSLDPTGFSGNTIYF
J gene: TRBJ2-3; clone size: NA; V gene: TRBV6-6; D gene: TRBD1; CDR3 DNA: TGTGCCAGCAGTTACTTTAACAGGGGAGATACGCAGTATTTT; CDR3 protein: CASSYFNRGDTQYF
J gene: TRBJ1-4; clone size: NA; V gene: TRBV5-1; D gene: NA; CDR3 DNA: TGCGCCAGCAGGGCCTTTCCGCCTAATGAAAAACTGTTTTTT; CDR3 protein: CASRAFPPNEKLFF
J gene: TRBJ1-1; clone size: NA; V gene: TRBV11-2; D gene: TRBD1; CDR3 DNA: TGTGCCAGCAGCCCAAACAGGGGGCGAGGCACTGAAGCTTTCTTT; CDR3 protein: CASSPNRGRGTEAFF
J gene: TRBJ1-5; clone size: few; V gene: TRBV10-3; D gene: NA; CDR3 DNA: TGTGCCATCAGTGAAGGGGGTTCTGCCCAGCATTTT; CDR3 protein: CAISEGGSAQHF
J gene: TRBJ1-2; clone size: NA; V gene: TRBV6-5; D gene: NA; CDR3 DNA: TGTGCCAGCATTCGTACAGATGGGGGCTACACCTTC; CDR3 protein: CASIRTDGGYTF
J gene: TRBJ1-3; clone size: NA; V gene: TRBV19; D gene: TRBD1; CDR3 DNA: TGTGCCAGTTCGAGCTTTAGGACAGGGGAGGGAAACACCATATATTTT; CDR3 protein: CASSSFRTGEGNTIYF
J gene: TRBJ1-1; clone size: NA; V gene: TRBV25-1; D gene: NA; CDR3 DNA: TGTGCCAGCAGTGCCTCCTTCCTAACTGAAACTGAAGCTTTCTTT; CDR3 protein: CASSASFLTETEAFF
J gene: TRBJ2-3; clone size: NA; V gene: TRBV6-6; D gene: TRBD1; CDR3 DNA: TGTGCCAGCAGCCGGGACAGGGACACAGATACGCAGTATTTT; CDR3 protein: CASSRDRDTDTQYF
J gene: TRBJ1-5; clone size: NA; V gene: TRBV19; D gene: NA; CDR3 DNA: TGTGCCAGTAGTATAGACGGGGATAGCAATCAGCCCCAGCATTTT; CDR3 protein: CASSIDGDSNQPQHF
J gene: TRBJ2-3; clone size: NA; V gene: TRBV2; D gene: TRBD1; CDR3 DNA: TGTGCCAGCAGTGAACGAGGGGGCGGAACGGATACGCAGTATTTT; CDR3 protein: CASSERGGGTDTQYF